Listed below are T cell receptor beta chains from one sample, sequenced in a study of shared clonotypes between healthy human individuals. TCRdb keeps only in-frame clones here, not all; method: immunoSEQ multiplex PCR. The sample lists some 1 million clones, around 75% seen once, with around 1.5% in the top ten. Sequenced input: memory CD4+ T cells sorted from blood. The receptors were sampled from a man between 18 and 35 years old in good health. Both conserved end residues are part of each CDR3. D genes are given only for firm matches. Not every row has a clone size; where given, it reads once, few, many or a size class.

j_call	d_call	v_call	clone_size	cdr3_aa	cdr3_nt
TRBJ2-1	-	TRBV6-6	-	CASSYPKRSNEQFF	TGTGCCAGCAGTTACCCGAAGCGGAGCAATGAGCAGTTCTTC
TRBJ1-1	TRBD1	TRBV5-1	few	CASSQGQGTLNTEAFF	TGCGCCAGCAGCCAGGGACAGGGGACTTTGAACACTGAAGCTTTCTTT
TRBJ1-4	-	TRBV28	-	CATLTNEKLFF	TGTGCCACCCTTACGAATGAAAAACTGTTTTTT
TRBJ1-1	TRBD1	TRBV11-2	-	CASSLAKKTGSAFF	TGTGCCAGCAGCTTAGCCAAAAAGACAGGGTCAGCTTTCTTT
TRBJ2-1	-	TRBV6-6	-	CASSYRQIPYNEQFF	TGTGCCAGCAGTTACAGACAGATCCCTTACAATGAGCAGTTCTTC
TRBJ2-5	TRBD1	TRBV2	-	CANRGQGLGTQYF	TGTGCCAACCGAGGACAGGGCCTTGGGACCCAGTACTTC
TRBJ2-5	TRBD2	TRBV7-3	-	CASSLTPGGQETQYF	TGTGCCAGCAGCTTAACCCCGGGGGGGCAAGAGACCCAGTACTTC
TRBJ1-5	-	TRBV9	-	CASSVERAGGNQPQHF	TGTGCCAGCAGCGTAGAAAGGGCGGGGGGCAATCAGCCCCAGCATTTT
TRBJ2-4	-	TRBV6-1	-	CASSELEGNIQYF	TGTGCCAGCAGTGAATTGGAAGGGAACATTCAGTACTTC
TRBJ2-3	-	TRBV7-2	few	CASSFPGFSTQYF	TGTGCCAGCAGCTTCCCAGGGTTTAGTACGCAGTATTTT
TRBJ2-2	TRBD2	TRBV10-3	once	CAIIILRASGSEELFF	TGTGCCATCATTATTCTTCGCGCTAGCGGGAGCGAGGAGCTGTTTTTT
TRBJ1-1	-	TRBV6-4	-	CASSPEGGINTEAFF	TGTGCCAGCAGTCCCGAAGGGGGGATAAACACTGAAGCTTTCTTT
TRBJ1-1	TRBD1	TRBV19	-	CASSIRQGLEAFF	TGTGCCAGTAGTATCCGACAGGGGTTGGAAGCTTTCTTT
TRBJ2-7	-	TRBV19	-	CASSFRTREVGEQYF	TGTGCCAGTAGTTTCCGGACCCGGGAAGTCGGCGAGCAGTACTTC
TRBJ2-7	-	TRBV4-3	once	CASSQAGIGYEQYF	TGCGCCAGCAGCCAAGCCGGGATCGGCTACGAGCAGTACTTC
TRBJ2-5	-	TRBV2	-	CASSPIEAGRAVGQETQYF	TGTGCCAGCAGTCCGATTGAGGCAGGTAGAGCGGTGGGCCAAGAGACCCAGTACTTC
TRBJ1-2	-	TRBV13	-	CASSLRGFGYTF	TGTGCCAGCAGCTTACGGGGGTTTGGCTACACCTTC
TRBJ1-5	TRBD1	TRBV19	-	CASSIGTGGQPQHF	TGTGCCAGTAGTATTGGGACAGGAGGTCAGCCCCAGCATTTT
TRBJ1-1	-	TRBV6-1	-	CASSLPGMNTEAFF	TGTGCCAGCAGTCTTCCGGGCATGAACACTGAAGCTTTCTTT
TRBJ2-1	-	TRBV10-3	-	CAISTSSNEQFF	TGTGCCATCAGCACTAGCTCCAATGAGCAGTTCTTC
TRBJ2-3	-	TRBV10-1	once	CASSFSGPTDTQYF	TGCGCCAGCAGTTTTAGCGGCCCCACAGATACGCAGTATTTT
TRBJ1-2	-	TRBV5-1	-	CASSPDSVLNYGYTF	TGCGCCAGCAGCCCGGACAGCGTTCTGAACTATGGCTACACCTTC
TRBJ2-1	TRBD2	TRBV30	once	CAWSAALPGTSNTEQFF	TGTGCCTGGAGTGCAGCCCTACCCGGGACTAGCAATACTGAGCAGTTCTTC
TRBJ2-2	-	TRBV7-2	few	CASSPLVNTGELFF	TGTGCCAGCAGCCCCCTGGTCAACACCGGGGAGCTGTTTTTT
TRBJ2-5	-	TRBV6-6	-	CASSYSLGKGETQYF	TGTGCCAGCAGTTACTCCCTCGGGAAGGGAGAGACCCAGTACTTC
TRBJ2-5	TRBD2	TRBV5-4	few	CASSSGLAGGGAQYF	TGTGCCAGCAGCTCAGGACTAGCGGGGGGTGGGGCCCAGTACTTC
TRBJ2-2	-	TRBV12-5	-	CASGLDRQNTGELFF	TGTGCTAGTGGTTTGGACAGGCAGAACACCGGGGAGCTGTTTTTT
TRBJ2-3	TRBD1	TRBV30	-	CAWSPGTGYTDTQYF	TGTGCCTGGAGCCCCGGGACAGGGTACACAGATACGCAGTATTTT
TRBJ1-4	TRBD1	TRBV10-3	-	CAISAGTGGEKLFF	TGTGCCATCAGCGCCGGGACAGGGGGAGAAAAACTGTTTTTT
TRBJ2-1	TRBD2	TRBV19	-	CASGSGGASSEQFF	TGTGCCAGCGGTAGCGGGGGGGCAAGCAGTGAGCAGTTCTTC
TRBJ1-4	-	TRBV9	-	CASSERLGGGNEKLFF	TGTGCCAGCAGCGAAAGGCTGGGTGGCGGAAATGAAAAACTGTTTTTT
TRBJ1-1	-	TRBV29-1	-	CSASRQSYEAFF	TGCAGCGCTTCCCGGCAGTCATATGAAGCTTTCTTT
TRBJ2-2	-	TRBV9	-	CASSVDRDTQLFF	TGTGCCAGCAGCGTAGACCGTGATACTCAGCTGTTTTTT
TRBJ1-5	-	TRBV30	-	CAWKVGGSGNQPQHF	TGTGCCTGGAAGGTGGGGGGTTCGGGCAATCAGCCCCAGCATTTT
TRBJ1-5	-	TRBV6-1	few	CASSPGGSNQPQHF	TGTGCCAGCAGCCCCGGCGGTAGCAATCAGCCCCAGCATTTT
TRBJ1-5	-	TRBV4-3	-	CASSQDYRGNQPQHF	TGCGCCAGCAGCCAAGACTACAGGGGCAATCAGCCCCAGCATTTT
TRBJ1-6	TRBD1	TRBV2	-	CASSDETGSSPLHF	TGTGCCAGCAGTGACGAGACAGGGTCCTCACCCCTCCACTTT
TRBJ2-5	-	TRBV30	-	CAWSGGEGGGNWETQYF	TGTGCCTGGAGTGGGGGTGAGGGCGGAGGGAATTGGGAGACCCAGTACTTC
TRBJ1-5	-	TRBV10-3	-	CAISESGSNQPQHF	TGTGCCATCAGTGAGTCGGGCAGCAATCAGCCCCAGCATTTT
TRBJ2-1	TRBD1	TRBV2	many	CASSRQGPYNEQFF	TGTGCCAGCAGTAGACAGGGGCCCTACAATGAGCAGTTCTTC
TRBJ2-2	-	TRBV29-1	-	CSVGSRGTGELFF	TGCAGCGTTGGGTCACGGGGCACCGGGGAGCTGTTTTTT
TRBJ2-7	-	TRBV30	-	CACSASSYEQYF	TGTGCCTGCAGCGCTTCAAGTTACGAGCAGTACTTC
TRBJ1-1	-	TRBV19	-	CASSIGVSGLDTEAFF	TGTGCCAGTAGTATCGGGGTCTCTGGGCTGGACACTGAAGCTTTCTTT
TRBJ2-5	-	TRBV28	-	CASSLGSAPRETQYF	TGTGCCAGCAGTTTGGGGAGTGCCCCTAGGGAGACCCAGTACTTC
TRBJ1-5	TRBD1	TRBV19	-	CASSTGTGNQPQHF	TGTGCCAGTAGTACCGGGACAGGCAATCAGCCCCAGCATTTT
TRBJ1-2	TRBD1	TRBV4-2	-	CASSQAETGSRGYTF	TGTGCCAGCAGCCAAGCAGAGACAGGGTCGCGAGGCTACACCTTC